The 13 T cell receptor beta chains reported below all come from one sample, sequenced in a study of blood T cell repertoires in COVID-19. Here immunoSEQ multiplex PCR was the method, and the copy in TCRdb shows in-frame clones only, minus some. This sample has around 180,000 clones, with approximately 83% found just once. Sequencing input: peripheral blood. The receptors originated from a man aged 55 to 70 with acute or convalescent COVID-19.

The chain links TRBV3-1 (or the pseudogene TRBV3-2) to TRBJ1-3, with D possibly being TRBD1 (6 bases). Germline V gives CDR1 LGHDT, CDR2 YNNKEL (reference sequence). V shed 0 bases and J shed 0 bases, with 12 bases lying between them. The CDR3 runs to 17 residues. As DNA, the CDR3 is TGTGCCAGCAGCCAAGATGGTCGAGGGGGCTCTGGAAACACCATATATTTT. The encoded protein is CASSQDGRGGSGNTIYF.

J is TRBJ2-3 and V is TRBV27; 9 nucleotides align to TRBD2. The V gene's germline CDR1 is MNHEY and CDR2 SMNVEV (reference sequence). The trim removed 6 bases at V and 0 bases at J, leaving 7 bases unmatched. This CDR3 has 16 amino acids. The CDR3 DNA reads as TGTGCCAGCAGAACGGCCCTAGCGGGGAGCACAGATACGCAGTATTTT. This codes for CASRTALAGSTDTQYF.

The chain recombines TRBV27 with TRBJ1-1; D unclear. V gave up 0 bases and J gave up 0 bases, with 8 bases separating them. CDR3 length: 15 residues. Germline V gene sequence: CDR1 MNHEY, CDR2 SMNVEV (reference sequence). The CDR3 region has the DNA TGTGCCAGCAGTTTATCTGAGTTCATGAACACTGAAGCTTTCTTT. Protein sequence: CASSLSEFMNTEAFF.

The CDR3 region is CASSLGTSGSYTGELFF. The CDR3 DNA reads as TGCGCCAGCAGCCTAGGGACTAGCGGGAGTTACACCGGGGAGCTGTTTTTT. The V call is TRBV4-1, the J call TRBJ2-2, with TRBD2 matching 14 bases. V lost 4 bases and J lost 3; bases outside the gene matches: 4. From germline, CDR1 is MGHRA and CDR2 YSYEKL. The CDR3 has 17 amino acids.

This clone has just one count. The rearrangement uses TRBV6-2 or TRBV6-3 and TRBJ2-1, with 9 bases that match TRBD2. The germline V gene encodes CDR1 MNHEY and CDR2 SVGEGT. The CDR3 is made up of 20 amino acids. The J segment lost 5 bases and the V segment lost 0 bases, leaving 17 bases of the junction unmatched. The CDR3 spells CASSYSGQRREGGTNNEQFF. The CDR3 nucleotides read TGTGCCAGCAGTTACTCGGGACAGAGGCGGGAGGGAGGGACGAACAATGAGCAGTTCTTC.

The CDR3 coding sequence is TGTGCTAGTGGTTTGTCGAGCGGGAGAGACAATGAGCAGTTCTTC. Its protein is CASGLSSGRDNEQFF. The rearrangement joins TRBV12-5 to TRBJ2-1, with 8 bases identical to TRBD2. In germline, CDR1 is LGHNT, CDR2 FRNRAP. The CDR3 sequence is 15 residues long. Trimming removed 2 bases from V and 5 bases from J; junction bases left unmatched: 5.

The chain is built from TRBV30 and TRBJ1-5; D call uncertain. Looked up from germline, CDR1 is GTSNPN and CDR2 is SVGIG (reference sequence). This CDR3 spans 14 amino acids. Trimming cost V 0 bases and J 0 bases, with 6 bases left between them. In nucleotides, the CDR3 is TGTGCCTGGAGTGTCGGGTATAGCAATCAGCCCCAGCATTTT. Protein: CAWSVGYSNQPQHF.

The CDR3 loop reads CASSPGQNQPQHF. In DNA, the CDR3 is TGCGCCAGCAGCCCGGGACAAAATCAGCCCCAGCATTTT. V gene TRBV5-1 combines with J gene TRBJ1-5, with D possibly matching TRBD1 (6 bases). V lost 4 bases to trimming and J lost 4 bases, with 9 bases between them. The CDR3 has 13 residues. Germline-derived CDR1 and CDR2 are SGHRS and YFSETQ.

J is TRBJ1-1 and V is TRBV18, with unresolved D. This CDR3 comprises 15 residues. CDR1 is KGHSH and CDR2 is LQKENI in the germline V gene. The V end lost 0 bases, the J end lost 4 bases, and 12 bases lay between the germline ends. The CDR3 region is CASSPPVGVGTEAFF. For the CDR3, the DNA is TGTGCCAGCTCACCACCGGTCGGGGTCGGCACTGAAGCTTTCTTT. Filled out from reference TRBV18 and TRBJ1-1, the complete variable domain reads NAGVMQNPRHLVRRRGQEARLRCSPMKGHSHVYWYRQLPEEGLKFMVYLQKENIIDESGMPKERFSAEFPKEGPSILRIQQVVRGDSAAYFCASSPPVGVGTEAFFGQGTRLTVV.

This chain uses TRBV7-3 with TRBJ2-1; weak D call: TRBD2 (5 bases). CDR1 is SGHTA and CDR2 is FQGTGA in the germline V gene. Trimming took off 5 bases at V and 5 bases at J, with 13 bases between the two ends. The CDR3 has 14 residues. CDR3 coding DNA: TGTGCCAGCAGCCCCTGGCCGGGGAACAATGAGCAGTTCTTC. As protein: CASSPWPGNNEQFF.

CDR3 DNA: TGTGCCAGCAGCCTATCCGGGGAGGGAGGGTACTTC. This sequence encodes CASSLSGEGGYF. The V call is TRBV5-8, the J call TRBJ2-4; 7 positions match TRBD2. Trimming cost V 4 bases and J 15 bases; bases outside gene matches: 10. CDR1 and CDR2 from the germline V gene are SGHTS and YDEGEE. The CDR3 covers 12 residues.

The chain joins TRBV2 to TRBJ1-6; the D gene is possibly TRBD1 (5 bases). Between the trimmed V and J ends, which lost 6 bases and 9 bases, there was a span of 12 bases. This CDR3 is 13 amino acids long. Looked up from germline, CDR1 is SNHLY and CDR2 is FYNNEI. The CDR3 loop reads CASSDTGVSPLHF. The CDR3 DNA reads TGTGCCAGCAGCGACACGGGGGTTTCACCCCTCCACTTT.

The chain uses TRBV27 and TRBJ2-7, with TRBD1 matching over 7 bases. The germline V gene encodes CDR1 MNHEY and CDR2 SMNVEV (reference sequence). V gave up 3 bases and J gave up 6 bases; unmatched junction bases: 5. CDR3 length: 13 amino acids. CDR3 in amino acids: CASSFGGQIEQYF. The CDR3 coding sequence is TGTGCCAGCAGTTTTGGGGGACAGATCGAGCAGTACTTC.